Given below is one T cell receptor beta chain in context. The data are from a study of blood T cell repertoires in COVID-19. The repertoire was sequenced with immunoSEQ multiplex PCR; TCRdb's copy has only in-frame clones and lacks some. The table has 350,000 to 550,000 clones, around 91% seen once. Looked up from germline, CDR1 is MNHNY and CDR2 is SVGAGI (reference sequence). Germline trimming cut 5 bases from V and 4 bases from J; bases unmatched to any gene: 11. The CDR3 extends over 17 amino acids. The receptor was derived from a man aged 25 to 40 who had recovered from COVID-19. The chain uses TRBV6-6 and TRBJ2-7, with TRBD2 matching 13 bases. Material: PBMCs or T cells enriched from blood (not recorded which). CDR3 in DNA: TGTGCCAGCAGTCTTTCCGGGACTAGCGGGACGTGGTACGAGCAGTACTTC. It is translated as CASSLSGTSGTWYEQYF.